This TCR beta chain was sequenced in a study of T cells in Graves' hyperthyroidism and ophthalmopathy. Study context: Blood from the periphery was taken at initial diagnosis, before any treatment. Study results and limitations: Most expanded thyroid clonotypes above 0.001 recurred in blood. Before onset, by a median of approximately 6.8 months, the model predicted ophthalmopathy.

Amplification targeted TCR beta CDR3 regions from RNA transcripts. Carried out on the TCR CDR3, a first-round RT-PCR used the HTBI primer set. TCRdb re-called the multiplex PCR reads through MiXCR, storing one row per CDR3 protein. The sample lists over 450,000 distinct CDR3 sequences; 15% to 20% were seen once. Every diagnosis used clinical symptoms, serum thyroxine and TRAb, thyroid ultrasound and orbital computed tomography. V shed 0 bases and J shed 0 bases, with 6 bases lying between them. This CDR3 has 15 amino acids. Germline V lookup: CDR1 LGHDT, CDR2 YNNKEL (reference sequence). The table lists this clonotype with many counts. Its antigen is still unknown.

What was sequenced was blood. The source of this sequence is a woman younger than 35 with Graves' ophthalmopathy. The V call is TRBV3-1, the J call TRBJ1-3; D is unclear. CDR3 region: CASSQDWSSGNTIYF. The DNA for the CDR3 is TGTGCCAGCAGCCAAGATTGGTCCTCTGGAAACACCATATATTTT.